The sequence of this T cell receptor beta chain was determined in a study of blood T cell repertoires in COVID-19. Study background: Acute and convalescent COVID-19 specimens originated in the United States, Italy and Spain. In each case, the material was cDNA or gDNA derived from T cells, B-cell-depleted T cells, or PBMCs.

As processed by the authors: Estimation of nucleated cell counts was performed using reference gene primer amplification. Sequencing was performed with immunoSEQ multiplex PCR; in TCRdb, only in-frame clones are kept and a portion is missing. The V and J calls and clone size come from that table; D and trimming were worked out from the DNA. The sample has 120,000 or so clones, about 83% seen once. The sequence derives from a man aged 60 to 75 with acute or convalescent COVID-19. The sample was peripheral blood.

CDR3 residues: CATRTRDNEQFF. CDR3 bases: TGTGCCACCAGAACCCGGGACAATGAGCAGTTCTTC. The gene calls are TRBV6-5 and TRBJ2-1; D ambiguous. The CDR3 runs 12 residues. Germline V gene data show CDR1 as MNHEY and CDR2 as SVGAGI. The germline V and J ends were trimmed by 10 bases and 5 bases, with 12 bases remaining between them.